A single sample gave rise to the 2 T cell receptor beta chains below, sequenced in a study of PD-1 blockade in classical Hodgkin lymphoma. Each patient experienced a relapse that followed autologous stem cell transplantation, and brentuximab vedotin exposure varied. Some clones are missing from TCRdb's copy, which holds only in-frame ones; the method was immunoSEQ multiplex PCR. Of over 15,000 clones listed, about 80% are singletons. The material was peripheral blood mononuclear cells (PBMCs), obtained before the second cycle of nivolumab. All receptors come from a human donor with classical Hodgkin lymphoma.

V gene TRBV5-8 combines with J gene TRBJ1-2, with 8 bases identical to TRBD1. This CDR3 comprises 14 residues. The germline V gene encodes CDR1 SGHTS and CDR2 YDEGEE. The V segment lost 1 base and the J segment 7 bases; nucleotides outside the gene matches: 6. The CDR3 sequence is CASSLQGAKSGYTF. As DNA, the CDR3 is TGTGCCAGCAGCTTGCAGGGGGCAAAAAGTGGCTACACCTTC.

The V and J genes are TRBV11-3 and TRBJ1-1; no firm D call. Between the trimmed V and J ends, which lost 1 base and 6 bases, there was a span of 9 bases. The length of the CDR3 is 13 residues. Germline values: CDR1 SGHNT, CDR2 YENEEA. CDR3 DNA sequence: TGTGCCAGCAGCTTAGCGCATTTCGCTGAAGCTTTCTTT. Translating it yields CASSLAHFAEAFF.